One sample yielded the 24 T cell receptor beta chains listed below, sequenced in a study of T cell repertoires in cytomegalovirus infection. Their cognate antigens are unknown. TCRdb redid the calling of the reads with MiXCR, one entry per CDR3 protein. Of about 900,000 distinct CDR3 sequences listed, roughly 30% are singletons. The input for sequencing was cultured CD8+ T cells from PBMCs, taken from culture after CMV antigen stimulation. These receptors were taken from a human donor in good health (CMV status not recorded). Some clones in this sample may be carry-over from other donors' samples.

The chain is built from TRBV6-1 and TRBJ1-5, with 10 bases that match TRBD1. Per germline, CDR1 MNHNS and CDR2 SASEGT. The CDR3 length is 15 residues. Trimming cost V 6 bases and J 4 bases; bases outside gene matches: 6. CDR3 sequence: CASSRQGADNQPQHF. In DNA form, the CDR3 reads TGTGCCAGCAGCCGACAGGGGGCGGATAATCAGCCCCAGCATTTT.

The gene calls are TRBV6-1 and TRBJ1-5, with 9 bases identical to TRBD1. This CDR3 has 15 amino acids. Losses at the gene ends were 3 bases for V and 5 bases for J; bases not matched to a gene: 5. CDR1 and CDR2 from the germline V gene are MNHNS and SASEGT. For the CDR3, the DNA is TGTGCCAGCAGTGAGAGGGGACAGGGATATCAGCCCCAGCATTTT. Its translation: CASSERGQGYQPQHF.

The genes are TRBV19 and TRBJ1-1; D perhaps matches TRBD1 (5 bases). This CDR3 contains 12 residues. V was trimmed by 5 bases and J by 7 bases, leaving 11 bases between them. Germline lookup yields CDR1 LNHDA and CDR2 SQIVND (reference sequence). The CDR3 nucleotides are TGTGCCAGTAGTGTCCCCGACAGTGAAGCTTTCTTT. Its translation is CASSVPDSEAFF. The variable domain in full, with the rest retrieved from reference TRBV19 and TRBJ1-1, is DGGITQSPKYLFRKEGQNVTLSCEQNLNHDAMYWYRQDPGQGLRLIYYSQIVNDFQKGDIAEGYSVSREKKESFPLTVTSAQKNPTAFYLCASSVPDSEAFFGQGTRLTVV.

The chain has TRBV15 and TRBJ1-6; D call uncertain. CDR3 size: 15 residues. The V and J ends lost 1 base and 8 bases respectively, with 12 bases between them. CDR1 LNHNV and CDR2 YYDKDF come from the germline V gene (reference sequence). The DNA of the CDR3 is TGTGCCACCAGCAGAGTGAAGTCAGAGGATTCACCCCTCCACTTT. Protein product: CATSRVKSEDSPLHF.

About this clonotype: The junction shows a germline mismatch at one end, possibly a read error. The V gene is TRBV12-3 or TRBV12-4, the J gene TRBJ1-6; no clear D gene. This CDR3 has 16 residues. This CDR3 reads CANSFRASSYNSPLHF. The CDR3 bases are TGTGCCAACAGTTTTAGGGCCAGCTCCTATAATTCACCCCTCCACTTT.

In its sample, this clonotype was seen many times. The J gene is TRBJ2-7, the V gene TRBV7-8; 10 nucleotides agree with TRBD2. Germline-derived CDR1 and CDR2 are SGHVS and FQNEAQ. The V and J ends lost 0 bases and 2 bases, in that order; junction bases with no gene match: 4. The CDR3 contains 16 residues. This CDR3 is CASSLALAGETYEQYF. CDR3 nucleotides: TGTGCCAGCAGCTTAGCGCTAGCGGGGGAAACCTACGAGCAGTACTTC. Supplemented by reference TRBV7-8 and TRBJ2-7, the full variable domain reads GAGVSQSPRYKVAKRGQDVALRCDPISGHVSLFWYQQALGQGPEFLTYFQNEAQLDKSGLPSDRFFAERPEGSVSTLKIQRTQQEDSAVYLCASSLALAGETYEQYFGPGTRLTVT.

The chain combines TRBV11-1 with TRBJ2-2, with a possible D match to TRBD1 (6 bases). Germline lookup yields CDR1 SGHAT and CDR2 FQDESV (reference sequence). Trimming stripped 1 base from V and 0 bases from J, with 9 bases between. This CDR3 region has 16 residues. CDR3 nucleotides: TGTGCCAGCAGCTTAGAGTGGGGGCCGAACACCGGGGAGCTGTTTTTT. Translating it yields CASSLEWGPNTGELFF.

This clonotype was recorded a few times. J is TRBJ2-3 and V is TRBV12-3 or TRBV12-4; the match to TRBD2 covers 10 bases. The CDR3 is made up of 15 amino acids. V trimming: 7 bases; J trimming: 1 base; junction bases outside the gene matches: 5. CDR3 sequence: CASIQSGGGTDTQYF. CDR3 bases: TGTGCCAGCATCCAAAGCGGGGGGGGCACAGATACGCAGTATTTT.

The gene calls are TRBV2 and TRBJ1-5; D is ambiguous. With 7 bases removed from V and 7 bases from J, the gap between germline ends came to 14 bases. The germline V gene has CDR1 SNHLY and CDR2 FYNNEI. The CDR3 length is 13 residues. The DNA of the CDR3 is TGTGCCAGCATGGGCAGGATTGGGCAGCCCCAGCATTTT. This gives the protein CASMGRIGQPQHF.

This clonotype was found many times. J is TRBJ2-3 and V is TRBV12-3 or TRBV12-4, with D possibly called TRBD1 or TRBD2 (5 bases each). This CDR3 is built from 14 residues. Trimming took off 0 bases at V and 5 bases at J, with 9 bases between the two ends. CDR3 region: CASSLARGGDTQYF. The CDR3 nucleotides read TGTGCCAGCAGTTTAGCGCGTGGGGGAGATACGCAGTATTTT.

This clonotype was seen repeatedly, ten times or more. The chain links TRBV7-6 to TRBJ2-5, with D perhaps being TRBD1 or TRBD2 (7 bases each). With 6 bases removed from V and 5 bases from J, the gap between germline ends came to 16 bases. The CDR3 length is 14 residues. The germline V gene encodes CDR1 SGHVS and CDR2 FNYEAQ. The CDR3 here is CASSPRGGTETQYF. The CDR3 nucleotides read TGTGCCAGCAGTCCCAGGGGGGGGACGGAGACCCAGTACTTC.

The V call is TRBV6-5, the J call TRBJ1-1; D uncertain. The CDR3 length is 13 residues. Trimming removed 4 bases from V and 5 bases from J, with 11 bases in between. Looked up from germline, CDR1 is MNHEY and CDR2 is SVGAGI. The CDR3 region has the DNA TGTGCCAGCAGTTCCGTCATGGGGACTGAAGCTTTCTTT. This sequence encodes CASSSVMGTEAFF.

This clonotype was counted only a few times. This chain connects TRBV12-3 or TRBV12-4 to TRBJ1-4; 8 positions match TRBD1. With 5 bases clipped from V and 14 bases from J, the junction kept 13 bases outside the gene matches. The CDR3 length is 14 residues. The CDR3 bases are TGTGCCAGCAGTCTATCCGGGACAGGAGTGATCCTGTTTTTT. Residues: CASSLSGTGVILFF.

In regard to this clonotype: A read error is possible here, since a much larger clone lies one base away. The genes are TRBV28 and TRBJ2-1; D is unresolved. Germline CDR1 and CDR2: MDHEN and SYDVKM. V shed 0 bases and J shed 2 bases, with 11 bases lying between them. CDR3 length: 16 amino acids. CDR3 DNA sequence: TGTGCCAGCAGTTTATGGAACAGCCTTCCCTACAATGAGCAGTTCTTC. Protein sequence: CASSLWNSLPYNEQFF.

The chain carries TRBV9 and TRBJ2-1; the D is unclear. The CDR3 sequence is 17 residues long. Germline V gives CDR1 SGDLS, CDR2 YYNGEE. V gave up 0 bases and J gave up 0 bases, with 13 bases separating them. CDR3 region: CASSVAANTGSYNEQFF. The CDR3 DNA follows: TGTGCCAGCAGCGTAGCGGCCAACACCGGCTCCTACAATGAGCAGTTCTTC.

In its sample, this clonotype was seen once. The chain joins TRBV6-5 to TRBJ2-7; D unresolved. Germline CDR1 is MNHEY and CDR2 is SVGAGI. Trimming removed 1 base from V and 2 bases from J, with 9 bases in between. The CDR3 is 14 residues long. CDR3 region: CASSYFQDPYEQYF. Here the CDR3 DNA reads TGTGCCAGCAGTTACTTCCAGGATCCCTACGAGCAGTACTTC.

The chain couples TRBV6-1 to TRBJ2-4; D not resolved. The CDR3 totals 12 residues. The V end was cut by 5 bases, the J end by 6 bases, with 8 bases between. CDR1 and CDR2 from the germline V gene are MNHNS and SASEGT. CDR3 region: CASSPNLNIQYF. The DNA of the CDR3 is TGTGCCAGCAGTCCCAACCTAAACATTCAGTACTTC.

The chain uses TRBV6-2 or TRBV6-3 and TRBJ1-5; the match to TRBD1 covers 7 bases. The CDR3 has 16 amino acids. V dropped 2 bases and J dropped 1; count of bases not matched to a gene: 5. The germline gives CDR1 MNHEY, CDR2 SVGEGT. The CDR3 sequence: CASSYGQVGSNQPQHF. CDR3 coding DNA: TGTGCCAGCAGTTACGGACAGGTTGGGAGCAATCAGCCCCAGCATTTT.

V gene TRBV7-3 combines with J gene TRBJ2-1; D gene uncertain. Germline CDR1 SGHTA, CDR2 FQGTGA. V was cut by 2 bases and J by 7 bases, with 12 bases left in between. There are 14 residues in the CDR3. CDR3 residues: CASSLSAVKNEQFF. CDR3 DNA sequence: TGTGCCAGCAGCTTATCCGCAGTCAAAAATGAGCAGTTCTTC. The variable domain in full, with the rest retrieved from reference TRBV7-3 and TRBJ2-1, is GAGVSQTPSNKVTEKGKYVELRCDPISGHTALYWYRQSLGQGPEFLIYFQGTGAADDSGLPNDRFFAVRPEGSVSTLKIQRTERGDSAVYLCASSLSAVKNEQFFGPGTRLTVL.

V gene TRBV2 combines with J gene TRBJ2-7; D ambiguous. The CDR3 runs to 15 residues. Germline CDR1 and CDR2: SNHLY and FYNNEI. V lost 5 bases, J lost 0 bases, and 14 bases lay in between. In DNA, the CDR3 is TGTGCCAGCAGTAATCCCCTTGCGAGCTCCTACGAGCAGTACTTC. Encoded protein: CASSNPLASSYEQYF.

In regard to this clonotype: A much larger clone lies a single base off, so this may be a read error. The gene calls are TRBV7-8 and TRBJ2-1, with 16 bases that match TRBD2. The V gene's germline CDR1 is SGHVS and CDR2 FQNEAQ. The CDR3 has 16 residues. The CDR3 here is CVSSSGLAGGGNEQFF. In nucleotides, the CDR3 is TGTGTCAGCAGCTCGGGACTAGCGGGGGGGGGCAATGAGCAGTTCTTC.

This sequence joins TRBV27 and TRBJ1-5, with unresolved D. Trimming removed 6 bases from V and 2 bases from J, with 8 bases in between. The germline CDR1 and CDR2 sequences are MNHEY and SMNVEV (reference sequence). CDR3 length: 13 residues. CDR3 residues: CASRGYGNQPQHF. The CDR3 nucleotides are TGTGCCAGCAGGGGGTATGGCAATCAGCCCCAGCATTTT.

The chain combines TRBV5-1 with TRBJ1-1; D remains ambiguous. CDR1 and CDR2 from the germline V gene are SGHRS and YFSETQ. V was pared by 4 bases and J by 4 bases, with 17 bases between. The CDR3 contains 15 residues. The CDR3 region is CASSEREGWSTEAFF. As DNA, the CDR3 is TGCGCCAGCAGCGAACGTGAGGGTTGGAGCACTGAAGCTTTCTTT.

The chain couples TRBV19 to TRBJ2-2; D may match TRBD1 or TRBD2 (7 bases each). The ends were cut back, 3 bases at V and 3 bases at J, with 14 bases in the middle. This CDR3 is 16 amino acids long. CDR1 is LNHDA, CDR2 SQIVND, per germline (reference sequence). The CDR3 bases are TGTGCCAGTAGTATCCCCCAGGGGGGGTACACCGGGGAGCTGTTTTTT. It is translated as CASSIPQGGYTGELFF.